Below are 27 T cell receptor beta chains sequenced from a single sample in a study of blood T cells in healthy people across ages. The second PCR ran about 7 to 12 cycles with a sample-barcoded 5' primer and J-beta primers. TCRdb recomputed calls from the 5' RACE reads with MiXCR, one row per CDR3 protein. Here the sample spans roughly 1.7 million distinct CDR3 sequences, roughly 30% being singletons. The sequenced sample was blood. These receptors were obtained from a woman aged 25-40 years in good health.

Remarks on this clonotype: A much larger clone lies one base from this, so it may be a read error. J is TRBJ2-6 and V is TRBV20-1; D is uncertain. V lost 6 bases, J lost 1 base, and 10 bases lay in between. CDR3 length: 14 residues. The V gene's germline CDR1 is DFQATT and CDR2 SNEGSKA (reference sequence). As DNA, the CDR3 is TGCAGTGCCCCGCCCCCGTCTGGGGCCAACGTCCTGACTTTC. Protein: CSAPPPSGANVLTF.

V gene TRBV20-1 combines with J gene TRBJ2-3; 11 bases align to TRBD2. CDR1 and CDR2 (germline): DFQATT, SNEGSKA (reference sequence). The CDR3 consists of 18 residues. After removal of 3 bases from V and 0 bases from J, the junction contained 11 bases not matched to a gene. CDR3 sequence (DNA): TGCAGTGCTAGGGCTGGACTAGCGGGTATTGCTAGCACAGATACGCAGTATTTT. It is translated as CSARAGLAGIASTDTQYF.

This clonotype was seen a few times. V and J are TRBV20-1 and TRBJ1-4; TRBD1 matches 7 bases. J gave up 5 bases and V 6 bases, and 6 bases lay outside the gene matches. Germline V CDR1 and CDR2: DFQATT, SNEGSKA (reference sequence). This CDR3 region has 13 residues. In DNA, the CDR3 is TGCAGTGCGCCGGGACAGAGAAATGAAAAACTGTTTTTT. Translating gives CSAPGQRNEKLFF.

This clonotype has only a few counts. The J gene is TRBJ1-1, the V gene TRBV28; D is ambiguous. V was shortened by 6 bases and J by 3 bases, with 5 bases between the two germline ends. Germline lookup yields CDR1 MDHEN and CDR2 SYDVKM. The CDR3 runs to 11 residues. The CDR3 here is CASRRYTEAFF. The CDR3 DNA is TGTGCCAGCAGACGCTACACTGAAGCTTTCTTT.

Comment on this clonotype: A junction end diverges from the germline sequence, so it may reflect a read error. The rearrangement joins TRBV28 to TRBJ2-3; 7 bases line up with TRBD1. The length of the CDR3 is 14 residues. Germline V gives CDR1 MDHEN, CDR2 SYDVKM. Written as DNA, the CDR3 is TGTGCCAGCAGTCAGACAGGGTTGGCAGATGCGCAGTATTTT. As protein: CASSQTGLADAQYF.

This chain connects TRBV5-1 to TRBJ2-1; D is perhaps TRBD2 (6 bases). This CDR3 has 15 residues. Germline CDR1 reads SGHRS; CDR2 reads YFSETQ. Between the trimmed V and J ends, which lost 7 bases and 10 bases, there was a span of 24 bases. CDR3 bases: TGCGCCAGCCCCTCGGGGCTAGCGCGGTTTGGGGAGCAGTTCTTC. It codes for CASPSGLARFGEQFF.

This chain joins TRBV7-8 and TRBJ1-1, with 9 bases matching TRBD1. The ends lost 3 bases at V and 7 bases at J; junction bases unmatched: 12. Germline V gene lookup returns CDR1 SGHVS and CDR2 FQNEAQ. This CDR3 is built from 16 residues. The CDR3 coding sequence is TGTGCCAGCAGCTTCCCGGTCGACAGGGGGTTAGTTGAAGCTTTCTTT. It yields the protein CASSFPVDRGLVEAFF. The full variable domain, with the rest looked up from reference TRBV7-8 and TRBJ1-1, is GAGVSQSPRYKVAKRGQDVALRCDPISGHVSLFWYQQALGQGPEFLTYFQNEAQLDKSGLPSDRFFAERPEGSVSTLKIQRTQQEDSAVYLCASSFPVDRGLVEAFFGQGTRLTVV.

This clonotype was detected once. The chain recombines TRBV7-9 with TRBJ2-4; no firm D call. The CDR3 is 13 amino acids. V dropped 5 bases and J dropped 13 bases, with 18 bases sitting between them. Looked up from germline, CDR1 is SEHNR and CDR2 is FQNEAQ (reference sequence). DNA for the CDR3: TGTGCCAGCAGCGCGATAGCCCCCTACAAGCAGTACTTC. This gives the protein CASSAIAPYKQYF.

This clonotype was seen only a few times. This chain connects TRBV28 to TRBJ2-3, with a tentative D call TRBD1 (7 bases). The CDR3 has 16 residues. V was pared by 9 bases and J by 1 base, with 20 bases between. The germline gives CDR1 MDHEN, CDR2 SYDVKM. This chain's CDR3 is CASSSGGTYGTDTQYF. Here the CDR3 DNA reads TGTGCCAGTAGCTCAGGGGGGACCTATGGCACAGATACGCAGTATTTT.

The genes are TRBV6-6 and TRBJ2-1; D gene uncertain. V was trimmed by 0 bases and J by 7 bases, leaving 7 bases between them. The length of the CDR3 is 13 residues. Germline V CDR1 and CDR2: MNHNY, SVGAGI (reference sequence). Here the CDR3 reads CASSYSSVNEQFF. The CDR3, as DNA: TGTGCCAGCAGTTACTCTTCAGTGAATGAGCAGTTCTTC.

About this clonotype itself: Germline is not matched at one junction end, which may reflect a read error. This rearrangement joins TRBV5-1 to TRBJ2-1; the D gene is possibly TRBD2 (6 bases). The CDR3 extends over 14 amino acids. CDR1 and CDR2 (germline): SGHRS, YFSETQ. Here the CDR3 DNA reads TGCACCAGCAGAACGGGACTTTCCATCAATGAGCAGTTCTTC. Encoded protein: CTSRTGLSINEQFF. The complete variable domain, with remaining parts taken from reference TRBV5-1 and TRBJ2-1, reads KAGVTQTPRYLIKTRGQQVTLSCSPISGHRSVSWYQQTPGQGLQFLFEYFSETQRNKGNFPGRFSGRQFSNSRSEMNVSTLELGDSALYLCTSRTGLSINEQFFGPGTRLTVL.

This rearrangement joins TRBV5-1 to TRBJ2-1; TRBD2 matches 8 bases. There are 15 residues in the CDR3. Germline values: CDR1 SGHRS, CDR2 YFSETQ. J gave up 6 bases and V 2 bases, and 7 bases lay outside the gene matches. DNA of the CDR3: TGCGCCAGCAGCTTACTAGCGGAGGGGGGCAATGAGCAGTTCTTC. Translated, it gives CASSLLAEGGNEQFF.

Regarding this clonotype: This may arise from a read error, as a much more abundant clone is one base away. The J gene is TRBJ1-1, the V gene TRBV5-1; D might be TRBD1 (5 bases). This CDR3 has 14 residues. CDR1 is SGHRS and CDR2 is YFSETQ in the germline V gene. The CDR3, as DNA: TGCGCCAGCCGGAAGGAGGGGCTGAACACTGAAACTTTCTTT. Encoded protein: CASRKEGLNTETFF. The whole variable domain, remainder taken from reference TRBV5-1 and TRBJ1-1, is KAGVTQTPRYLIKTRGQQVTLSCSPISGHRSVSWYQQTPGQGLQFLFEYFSETQRNKGNFPGRFSGRQFSNSRSEMNVSTLELGDSALYLCASRKEGLNTETFFGQGTRLTVV.

The genes are TRBV20-1 and TRBJ2-1; 8 nucleotides match TRBD2. CDR1 is DFQATT, CDR2 SNEGSKA, per germline (reference sequence). The CDR3 has 19 residues. The V segment lost 1 base and the J segment 0 bases; nucleotides outside the gene matches: 14. The CDR3 sequence is CSARATYVPGGDSYNEQFF. The CDR3 coding sequence is TGCAGTGCTAGAGCCACCTACGTGCCCGGGGGGGACTCCTACAATGAGCAGTTCTTC.

V usage is TRBV12-3 or TRBV12-4 and J usage is TRBJ2-5, with TRBD1 matching over 8 bases. CDR3 length: 13 residues. Germline trimming cut 8 bases from V and 4 bases from J; bases unmatched to any gene: 6. The CDR3 region is CASGRTGSETQYF. The CDR3 coding sequence is TGTGCCAGCGGGAGGACAGGGTCAGAGACCCAGTACTTC.

This chain joins TRBV20-1 and TRBJ2-2; 8 positions match TRBD2. In germline, CDR1 is DFQATT, CDR2 SNEGSKA (reference sequence). The CDR3 is 20 amino acids. Trimming at V came to 6 bases and at J to 5 bases, leaving 26 bases not matched to a gene. The CDR3 DNA is TGCAGTGCCGAGACCCGGGGACCGGCGGCGGGGGGCTTCTTGACCGGGGAGCTGTTTTTT. It codes for CSAETRGPAAGGFLTGELFF.

This clonotype was counted a few times. The chain uses TRBV10-3 and TRBJ2-5; D call uncertain. The germline V and J ends were trimmed by 7 bases and 2 bases, with 11 bases remaining between them. The germline V gene encodes CDR1 ENHRY and CDR2 SYGVKD. CDR3 length equals 13 residues. CDR3 in amino acids: CAITASEQETQYF. CDR3 nucleotide sequence: TGTGCCATCACTGCTTCGGAACAAGAGACCCAGTACTTC.

This clonotype came up a few times. The chain is built from TRBV6-6 and TRBJ1-5; D gene uncertain. The germline V gene encodes CDR1 MNHNY and CDR2 SVGAGI (reference sequence). The CDR3 has 13 residues. Trimming shortened V by 6 bases and J by 4 bases, and 10 bases separated the two germline ends. CDR3 loop: CASSPNRNQPQHF. CDR3 bases: TGTGCCAGCAGCCCAAATAGGAATCAGCCCCAGCATTTT.

The chain uses TRBV28 and TRBJ1-6, with D possibly being TRBD1 (5 bases). The V gene's germline CDR1 is MDHEN and CDR2 SYDVKM. The CDR3 length is 13 residues. Trimming took off 3 bases at V and 9 bases at J, with 9 bases between the two ends. The CDR3 protein is CASSFRESSPLHF. Here the CDR3 DNA reads TGTGCCAGCAGTTTCAGGGAATCTTCACCCCTCCACTTT. Full variable domain (outside the CDR3, taken from reference TRBV28 and TRBJ1-6): DVKVTQSSRYLVKRTGEKVFLECVQDMDHENMFWYRQDPGLGLRLIYFSYDVKMKEKGDIPEGYSVSREKKERFSLILESASTNQTSMYLCASSFRESSPLHFGNGTRLTVT.

This clonotype was counted between two and nine times. This rearrangement joins TRBV28 to TRBJ2-7; maybe TRBD1 (6 bases). Germline V gives CDR1 MDHEN, CDR2 SYDVKM. The CDR3 sequence is 13 residues long. The V gene lost 6 bases and the J gene lost 5 bases, with 14 bases spanning the gap. In DNA, the CDR3 is TGTGCCAGCAGCACCGGGACAATCAACGAGCAGTACTTC. This codes for CASSTGTINEQYF.

This clonotype was counted between two and nine times. V gene TRBV3-1 combines with J gene TRBJ1-2, with unresolved D. Trimming took off 3 bases at V and 3 bases at J, with 14 bases between the two ends. The length of the CDR3 is 15 residues. Germline V lookup: CDR1 LGHDT, CDR2 YNNKEL (reference sequence). The CDR3 is CASSHGLGKDYGYTF. In DNA form, the CDR3 reads TGTGCCAGCAGCCACGGTTTGGGAAAAGACTATGGCTACACCTTC.

V and J are TRBV9 and TRBJ2-2; D gene ambiguous. The germline V gene has CDR1 SGDLS and CDR2 YYNGEE. Trimming left V 2 bases short and J 6 bases short, with 11 bases between. The CDR3 is 14 amino acids. Written as DNA, the CDR3 is TGTGCCAGCAGCGTCCCCTACCGGGCCGGGGAGCTGTTTTTT. It encodes CASSVPYRAGELFF.

This clonotype has a handful of counts. The chain couples TRBV25-1 to TRBJ2-5; 7 positions match TRBD2. This CDR3 has 16 amino acids. Trimming at V came to 3 bases and at J to 1 base, leaving 8 bases not matched to a gene. Germline CDR1 and CDR2: MGHDK and SYGVNS. The CDR3 DNA is TGTGCCAGCAGTGACCCTAGCGGCTACCTCCAAGAGACCCAGTACTTC. Translation: CASSDPSGYLQETQYF.

This clonotype showed up just a few times. This chain links TRBV5-1 with TRBJ2-3; the D call may be TRBD1 or TRBD2 (5 bases each). V dropped 4 bases and J dropped 1 base, with 13 bases sitting between them. Germline CDR1 reads SGHRS; CDR2 reads YFSETQ. The CDR3 extends over 15 amino acids. DNA of the CDR3: TGCGCCAGCAGCCCCGGGGACCGACGCACAGATACGCAGTATTTT. Residues: CASSPGDRRTDTQYF.

The CDR3 DNA reads as TGCAGTGCTCTACCCCCGACAGGTTGGAACACTGAAGCTTTCTTT. Its protein is CSALPPTGWNTEAFF. The V gene is TRBV20-1, the J gene TRBJ1-1, with D tentatively TRBD1 (6 bases). From germline, CDR1 is DFQATT and CDR2 SNEGSKA (reference sequence). The CDR3 runs to 15 residues. V was trimmed by 5 bases and J by 1 base, leaving 17 bases between them.

This sequence joins TRBV27 and TRBJ2-1, with 7 positions matching TRBD2. The CDR3 is 13 residues long. Germline V gene sequence: CDR1 MNHEY, CDR2 SMNVEV (reference sequence). V lost 3 bases and J lost 12; bases outside the gene matches: 8. CDR3 region: CASSLLLARGQFF. CDR3 DNA: TGTGCCAGCAGTTTGCTACTAGCGAGAGGGCAGTTCTTC.

This chain joins TRBV5-1 and TRBJ2-5; possible D gene TRBD2, 5 bases. This CDR3 is built from 14 residues. Deletions cut 4 bases from V and 4 bases from J, with 14 bases between. CDR1 SGHRS and CDR2 YFSETQ come from the germline V gene. The CDR3 DNA reads TGCGCCAGCAGCCCGAGCACTAGTCGAGAGACCCAGTACTTC. As protein: CASSPSTSRETQYF. Full variable domain (rest looked up from reference TRBV5-1 and TRBJ2-5): KAGVTQTPRYLIKTRGQQVTLSCSPISGHRSVSWYQQTPGQGLQFLFEYFSETQRNKGNFPGRFSGRQFSNSRSEMNVSTLELGDSALYLCASSPSTSRETQYFGPGTRLLVL.